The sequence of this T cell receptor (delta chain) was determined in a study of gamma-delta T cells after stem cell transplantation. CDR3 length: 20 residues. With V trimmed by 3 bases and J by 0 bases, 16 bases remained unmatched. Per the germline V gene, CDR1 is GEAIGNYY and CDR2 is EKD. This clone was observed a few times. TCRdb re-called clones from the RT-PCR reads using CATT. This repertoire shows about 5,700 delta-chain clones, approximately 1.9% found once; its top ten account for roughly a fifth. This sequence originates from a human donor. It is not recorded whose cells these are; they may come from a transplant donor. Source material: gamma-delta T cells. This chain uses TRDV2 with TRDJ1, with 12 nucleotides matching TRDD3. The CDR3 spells CACDQVLGDTTKTYTDKLIF. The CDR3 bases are TGTGCCTGTGACCAAGTACTGGGGGATACTACCAAAACGTACACCGATAAACTCATCTTT.